Below, one TCR beta chain is given with its context. This entry belongs to a study of blood T cell repertoires in COVID-19. Study-level information: Both acute and convalescent COVID-19 samples were obtained from the United States, Italy and Spain. PBMCs, B-cell-depleted T cells, or T cells were the source of the cDNA or gDNA that made up the material.

V trimming: 1 base; J trimming: 4 bases; junction bases outside the gene matches: 3. CDR1 and CDR2 (germline): SEHNR, FQNEAQ (reference sequence). CDR3 length: 15 residues. The method was immunoSEQ multiplex PCR; TCRdb's version includes in-frame clones alone and lacks a portion of them. Of around 78,000 clones listed, under 80% are singletons. This receptor was identified in a human donor in a cohort sampled during active COVID-19. The chain combines TRBV7-9 with TRBJ2-1, with 8 nucleotides matching TRBD1. Sequencing was done on a sample of peripheral blood. CDR3 region: CASSLGTGRYNEQFF. The CDR3 DNA reads TGTGCCAGCAGCTTAGGGACAGGGAGGTACAATGAGCAGTTCTTC.